This is a list of T cell receptor beta chains from one sample in a study of response to subunit inactivated influenza vaccine. MiXCR was run by TCRdb on the RT-PCR reads, yielding one entry per CDR3 protein. The table includes approximately 290,000 distinct CDR3 sequences, over 20% detected once. The specimen was PBMCs from blood, collected approximately 22 months after vaccination. The receptors come from a man aged 50 to 75 who received an inactivated influenza vaccine. Both conserved end residues are part of each CDR3.

v_call cdr3_aa
TRBV2 CASSEASARTGRWGYTF
TRBV5-1 CASRHFPSGGANYGYTF
TRBV4-2 CASSQTVDSSAEAFF
TRBV29-1 CSVPWTGLNNEQFF
TRBV20-1 CSASRGLYSNQPQHF
TRBV29-1 CSVAGTDSDQPQHF
TRBV2 CASSEPRGQYYGYTF
TRBV7-2 CASRRFTSSRGQFF
TRBV29-1 CSVEGLGTEAFF
TRBV12-3/TRBV12-4 CASSLSGGADEQYF
TRBV28 CASSFSRETYNEQFF
TRBV20-1 CSAKKGVNTEAFF
TRBV15 CATSRGAGLTGELFF
TRBV4-2 CASSQDSGYTEAFF
TRBV10-1 CASSVNKLPYEQYF
TRBV29-1 CSVGNSNQPQHF
TRBV28 CASSPGMMDGEKLFF
TRBV7-9 CASSPSSGLRDQPQHF
TRBV5-1 CASSLAGSDTQYF
TRBV5-1 CASSSTGLNSPLHF
TRBV20-1 CCARDNTGRSNQPQHF
TRBV7-2 CASSLLSRGVETQYF
TRBV5-5 CASSSTTGAGYGYTF
TRBV4-1 CASSQVGANTQYF
TRBV7-2 CASSGSQGALYGYTF
TRBV6-1 CASTFTYEQYF
TRBV5-5 CASSSIGDFEQYF
TRBV9 CASSEGQGWPTEAFF
TRBV13 CASSSGTGLSETEAFF
TRBV6-2/TRBV6-3 CASSQKDRARYSYEQYF
TRBV11-1 CASSPGRDRTRSSYEQYF
TRBV19 CASSIKQVNNEQFF